This T cell receptor beta chain was retrieved from a study of cytomegalovirus exposure and HLA in healthy donors. Points from the study as a whole: A prior analysis recorded that most TCR beta V segments were productive about 90% or about 30% of the time. It was likely that a cluster of highly shared sequence variants was a sequencing artifact.

With 60 Vbeta and 13 Jbeta primers, the PCR was carried out. Produced via immunoSEQ multiplex PCR; TCRdb's table is partial and in-frame only. Of roughly 80,000 clones listed, about four fifths are singletons. With respect to this clone: Its antigen is unknown.

The germline V and J ends were trimmed by 8 bases and 6 bases, with 26 bases remaining between them. The CDR3 is 16 amino acids. Germline lookup yields CDR1 SGHVS and CDR2 FQNEAQ. Each of the donors was a healthy bone marrow donor. Nominal health characterized the donors when sampled, though unrecorded immune exposures were likely. The chain combines TRBV7-8 with TRBJ2-7, with D possibly matching TRBD1 (5 bases). The clonotype comes from a man aged 35 to 55 in good health and CMV-seronegative. The specimen was PBMCs. This CDR3 is CASPPTGRDDGGEQYF. As DNA, the CDR3 is TGTGCCAGCCCCCCCACGGGCAGGGATGATGGTGGCGAGCAGTACTTC.